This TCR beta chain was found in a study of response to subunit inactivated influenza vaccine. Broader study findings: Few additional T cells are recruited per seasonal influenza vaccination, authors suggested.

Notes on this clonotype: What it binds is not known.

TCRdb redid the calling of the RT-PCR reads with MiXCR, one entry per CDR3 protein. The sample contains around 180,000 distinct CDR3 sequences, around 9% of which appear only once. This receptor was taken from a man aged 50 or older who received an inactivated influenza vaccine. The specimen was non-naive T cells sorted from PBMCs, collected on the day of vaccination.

The CDR3 spells CASSSRRKQYF. The CDR3 DNA reads as TGTGCCAGCAGTTCCCGGCGAAAGCAGTACTTC. The chain uses TRBV28 and TRBJ2-7; D gene uncertain. Germline V gives CDR1 MDHEN, CDR2 SYDVKM. The CDR3 has 11 amino acids. The germline V and J ends were trimmed by 4 bases and 8 bases, with 9 bases remaining between them.